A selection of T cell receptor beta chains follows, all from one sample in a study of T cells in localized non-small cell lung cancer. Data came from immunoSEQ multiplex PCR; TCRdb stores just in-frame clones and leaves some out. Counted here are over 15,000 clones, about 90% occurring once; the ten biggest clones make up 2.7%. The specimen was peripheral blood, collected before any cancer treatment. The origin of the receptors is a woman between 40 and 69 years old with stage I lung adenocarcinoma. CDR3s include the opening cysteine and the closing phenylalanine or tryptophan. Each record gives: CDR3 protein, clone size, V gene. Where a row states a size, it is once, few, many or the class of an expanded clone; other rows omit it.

CASSEYDEQYF,-,TRBV25-1
CATRTSGGLTDTQYF,-,TRBV6-5
CASSPANTGNEQFF,-,TRBV7-6
CASSEAHQTYEQYF,-,TRBV2
CASSLGLGREAHNEQFF,once,TRBV11-3
CASSPHTVPEAFF,-,TRBV7-3
CASSPFAGDTQYF,-,TRBV18
CASSEQVDSEKLFF,-,TRBV6-1
CASSKGQGAGETQYF,-,TRBV5-1
CASRQTGGTEAFF,-,TRBV6-5
CASSQRDTRTDTQYF,-,TRBV14
CASSSMGGAGETQYF,-,TRBV7-9
CASSLTGANYEQYF,-,TRBV5-1
CASSSMTGTEAFF,-,TRBV7-2
CASSLDGRGYTF,-,TRBV7-2
CASSAGDGRGGELFF,once,TRBV5-1
CASSREVGNQPQHF,-,TRBV6-5
CASSFAGIGEQYF,-,TRBV5-6
CAWSDGGFPSGNTIYF,-,TRBV30
CASSIQRNTEAFF,-,TRBV19
CASSWTGGLNTGELFF,-,TRBV5-5
CASSFGDTLYEQYF,-,TRBV11-1
CASSHDRVQETQYF,once,TRBV14
CASSLDSVPTDTQYF,few,TRBV11-3
CASSSRVHSEDEQYF,-,TRBV27
CASSLDSGIFYNEQFF,-,TRBV5-1
CASSGTGAGNTIYF,-,TRBV7-9
CASSPTGETNEKLFF,few,TRBV2
CASSLNLGNTIYF,-,TRBV7-9
CASSPRTVSNYGYTF,-,TRBV27
CSVGLAGGTGELFF,-,TRBV29-1
CASSPGMGQGAFHTEAFF,-,TRBV19
CASSLGGLSYNEQFF,-,TRBV11-3
CASSATSGGWGETQYF,-,TRBV9
CASRPTGTGSSYEQYF,-,TRBV28
CASSQDRGQSPLHF,large,TRBV2
CASSRDGRVPEAFF,-,TRBV7-3
CASSPSGANEKLFF,-,TRBV7-2
CASSLSIVRNQPQHF,-,TRBV27
CASSQVEGEAFF,-,TRBV4-3
CASSEARGWQPQHF,few,TRBV6-1
CASLSTGDGGQYF,-,TRBV18
CASSEAKYRDRVFSSQPQHF,-,TRBV6-1
CASSIVSTRGTEAFF,-,TRBV19
CSVNKEQGNYGYTF,-,TRBV29-1
CASSYIQGANEQYF,-,TRBV6-5
CASSSGSQYNEQFF,-,TRBV19
CASSESGGPGTQYF,-,TRBV2
CASSYGYLGEQFF,-,TRBV6-5
CASSEMGTEQETQYF,-,TRBV6-1
CASSLRARETQYF,-,TRBV7-6
CASSGDTTSNQPQHF,-,TRBV2
CASSLVPQETQYF,-,TRBV5-1
CASSVALGHYEQYF,-,TRBV9